The present entry profiles one T cell receptor (beta chain) with its context. This entry is derived from a study of OX40 agonist ivuxolimab in advanced cancers. The repertoire was sequenced with immunoSEQ multiplex PCR; TCRdb's copy has only in-frame clones and lacks some. This sample yields 78,000 or so clones, of which about nine tenths are seen a single time; approximately 0.66% belongs to the top ten. This CDR3 is 15 amino acids long. Deletions cut 3 bases from V and 2 bases from J, with 14 bases between. Per the germline V gene, CDR1 is MNHNS and CDR2 is SASEGT. Sample: CD4+ or CD8+ T cells sorted from blood, taken in a trial of the OX40 agonist ivuxolimab. This sequence was found in an adult with an advanced solid tumor such as melanoma, head and neck, liver or kidney cancer. The genes are TRBV6-1 and TRBJ2-7, with D unresolved. The CDR3 here is CASSDNPGRTYEQYF. The CDR3 DNA sequence: TGTGCCAGCAGTGACAACCCTGGCAGAACCTACGAGCAGTACTTC.